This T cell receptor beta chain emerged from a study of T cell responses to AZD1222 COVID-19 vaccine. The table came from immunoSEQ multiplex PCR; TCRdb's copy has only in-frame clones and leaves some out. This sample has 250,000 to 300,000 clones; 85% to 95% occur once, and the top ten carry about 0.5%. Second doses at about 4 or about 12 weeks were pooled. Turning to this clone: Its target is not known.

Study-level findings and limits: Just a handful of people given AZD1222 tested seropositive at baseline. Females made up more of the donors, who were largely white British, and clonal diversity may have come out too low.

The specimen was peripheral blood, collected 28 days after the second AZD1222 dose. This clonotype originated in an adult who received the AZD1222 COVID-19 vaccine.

The CDR3 protein is CASSLELAGAYEQYF. CDR3 sequence (DNA): TGTGCCAGCAGCTTAGAACTAGCGGGAGCCTACGAGCAGTACTTC. V gene TRBV7-8 combines with J gene TRBJ2-7; 11 bases are shared with TRBD2. V was pared by 1 base and J by 2 bases, with 1 base of the junction left unmatched. The CDR3 contains 15 residues. Germline CDR1 SGHVS, CDR2 FQNEAQ. The full variable domain, with the rest looked up from reference TRBV7-8 and TRBJ2-7, is GAGVSQSPRYKVAKRGQDVALRCDPISGHVSLFWYQQALGQGPEFLTYFQNEAQLDKSGLPSDRFFAERPEGSVSTLKIQRTQQEDSAVYLCASSLELAGAYEQYFGPGTRLTVT.